These 20 T cell receptor beta chains were sequenced from one sample in a study of regulatory T cells in long-lasting Graves disease. Investigators prepared the TCR beta libraries by applying iRepertoire HTBI primers and Arm-PCR of CDR3 regions. TCRdb itself ran the multiplex PCR reads through MiXCR, one entry per CDR3 protein. The sample contains approximately 290,000 distinct CDR3 sequences, around a fifth of which appear only once. Documented time point: persistent/refractory GD, antithyroid drugs over 5 years with positive TRAb. TCR sequences were obtained from RNA taken from PBMCs. The sample consisted of peripheral blood mononuclear cells (PBMCs), taken when the disease was refractory, from a patient treated with antithyroid drugs. The receptors were gathered from a female donor with Graves disease.

This clonotype was counted ten times or more. The chain carries TRBV2 and TRBJ2-7, with 8 bases fitting TRBD1. Trimming took 8 bases from V and 0 from J; bases not matched to a gene: 3. CDR3 length: 13 amino acids. Per the germline V gene, CDR1 is SNHLY and CDR2 is FYNNEI. CDR3 protein: CASRTGYSYEQYF. In nucleotides, the CDR3 is TGTGCCAGCCGGACAGGGTACTCCTACGAGCAGTACTTC.

Ten or more counts support this clonotype. This sequence joins TRBV11-2 and TRBJ2-1; 9 bases line up with TRBD1. J lost 4 bases, V lost 2 bases, and 3 bases had no gene match. Per the germline V gene, CDR1 is SGHAT and CDR2 is FQNNGV. This CDR3 is built from 15 residues. The CDR3 protein is CASSLFGTGYNEQFF. The CDR3 DNA is TGTGCCAGCAGCTTATTTGGGACAGGGTACAATGAGCAGTTCTTC.

CDR3 sequence: CASSLQGFNTGELFF. As DNA, the CDR3 is TGTGCCAGCAGTTTACAGGGTTTCAACACCGGGGAGCTGTTTTTT. This sequence joins TRBV6-9 and TRBJ2-2; tentative D call: TRBD1 (6 bases). From germline, CDR1 is MNHGY and CDR2 SVAAGI. The CDR3 runs 15 residues. Trimming took off 4 bases at V and 2 bases at J, with 11 bases between the two ends.

The rearrangement uses TRBV14 and TRBJ1-6; no firm D call. The CDR3 contains 23 residues. Trimming took off 2 bases at V and 5 bases at J, with 34 bases between the two ends. Germline-derived CDR1 and CDR2 are SGHDN and FVKESK. As DNA, the CDR3 is TGTGCCAGCAGCCAATCGCTGCGAGTTCCTGGCCCTTCCTCAAAGGAGAATAATTCACCCCTCCACTTT. It translates to CASSQSLRVPGPSSKENNSPLHF.

The chain employs TRBV6-1 and TRBJ1-3; D is undetermined. The V and J ends lost 6 bases and 0 bases respectively, with 12 bases between them. This CDR3 is built from 15 residues. Per germline, CDR1 MNHNS and CDR2 SASEGT. The CDR3 DNA sequence: TGTGCCAGCAGGAACACGGCCGACTCTGGAAACACCATATATTTT. Encoded protein: CASRNTADSGNTIYF.

On this clonotype: A read error is possible here, since a much larger clone lies one base away. The rearrangement uses TRBV11-2 and TRBJ1-4, with a weak D call TRBD1 (5 bases). Germline-derived CDR1 and CDR2 are SGHAT and FQNNGV. The CDR3 is made up of 14 amino acids. The CDR3 bases are TGTGCCAGCAGCTTAGGGGGGAGAAAGGAAAAACTGGTTTTT. It yields the protein CASSLGGRKEKLVF.

The rearrangement links TRBV7-2 to TRBJ1-5; D may be TRBD1 (6 bases). Germline assignment: CDR1 SGHTA and CDR2 FQGNSA. The CDR3 is 16 amino acids. V was trimmed by 3 bases and J by 0 bases, leaving 12 bases between them. CDR3 nucleotides: TGTGCCAGCAGCTTCGGGACAAAAAATAGCAATCAGCCCCAGCATTTT. Its protein product is CASSFGTKNSNQPQHF.

This clonotype was found a few times. The chain carries TRBV7-9 and TRBJ1-3, with D uncertain. Trimming took off 4 bases at V and 0 bases at J, with 10 bases between the two ends. The CDR3 runs to 15 residues. Germline CDR1 SEHNR, CDR2 FQNEAQ (reference sequence). CDR3 DNA: TGTGCCAGCAGCTCACGGGGTTCCTCTGGAAACACCATATATTTT. As protein: CASSSRGSSGNTIYF.

This clonotype was seen only a few times. A much larger clone differs by one base, so this may be a read error. The chain has TRBV10-3 and TRBJ2-5; 9 bases are shared with TRBD1. The germline V gene encodes CDR1 ENHRY and CDR2 SYGVKD. This CDR3 is built from 14 residues. CDR3 in DNA: TGTGCCATCAGGAAACAGGGGGCAAGGGAGACCCGGTACTTC. This sequence encodes CAIRKQGARETRYF.

This sequence joins TRBV11-2 and TRBJ2-2, with D possibly matching TRBD1 (6 bases). CDR1 and CDR2 from the germline V gene are SGHAT and FQNNGV. The V and J ends lost 3 bases and 6 bases respectively, with 14 bases between them. The CDR3 consists of 15 residues. In DNA form, the CDR3 reads TGTGCCAGCAGCTTCTACCGGGACATAGCCGGGGAGCTGTTTTTT. It yields the protein CASSFYRDIAGELFF.

This clonotype was counted a single time. V and J are TRBV10-3 and TRBJ1-2, with a possible D match to TRBD1 (5 bases). V gave up 1 base and J gave up 6 bases, with 15 bases separating them. CDR1 and CDR2 from the germline V gene are ENHRY and SYGVKD. The CDR3 is made up of 15 amino acids. CDR3 nucleotide sequence: TGTGCCATCAGTGAGTTAGGTGACAGCAAGAATGGCTACACCTTC. Translating it yields CAISELGDSKNGYTF.

The V gene is TRBV19, the J gene TRBJ1-5; 9 nucleotides match TRBD1. The germline V gene has CDR1 LNHDA and CDR2 SQIVND (reference sequence). The CDR3 spans 15 residues. Unmatched junction bases numbered 4, after V lost 6 bases and J lost 1 base. In nucleotides, the CDR3 is TGTGCCAGTAGCCGGGACAGGGAAAGCAATCAGCCCCAGCATTTT. Translating gives CASSRDRESNQPQHF.

The rearrangement links TRBV6-2 or TRBV6-3 to TRBJ2-5; 10 bases align to TRBD1. Germline V gene data show CDR1 as MNHEY and CDR2 as SVGEGT. The CDR3 loop spans 15 amino acids. V lost 6 bases and J lost 5; bases outside the gene matches: 9. In DNA form, the CDR3 reads TGTGCCAGCAGGACCGGGACAGGGGAGAGGGAGACCCAGTACTTC. The encoded protein is CASRTGTGERETQYF.

This clonotype was picked up a small number of times. V is TRBV7-9 and J is TRBJ2-7; the match to TRBD2 covers 12 bases. Trimming removed 5 bases from V and 3 bases from J; junction bases left unmatched: 11. The CDR3 extends over 17 amino acids. The germline V gene has CDR1 SEHNR and CDR2 FQNEAQ (reference sequence). CDR3 sequence: CASSPRLGTSGFYEQYF. The CDR3 DNA sequence: TGTGCCAGCAGCCCTCGCTTAGGGACTAGCGGGTTCTACGAGCAGTACTTC.

This clonotype was recorded many times. J is TRBJ2-7 and V is TRBV7-2, with 9 bases identical to TRBD1. There are 16 residues in the CDR3. V shed 5 bases, J shed 3 bases, and the junction held 11 bases outside the gene matches. Germline V gene data show CDR1 as SGHTA and CDR2 as FQGNSA. The CDR3 here is CASSPPGQGENYEQYF. Here the CDR3 DNA reads TGTGCCAGCAGCCCACCGGGACAGGGTGAGAACTACGAGCAGTACTTC.

This clonotype was detected only a few times. The gene calls are TRBV20-1 and TRBJ2-1, with D possibly being TRBD2 (5 bases). Trimming took off 5 bases at V and 2 bases at J, with 13 bases between the two ends. CDR1 DFQATT and CDR2 SNEGSKA come from the germline V gene (reference sequence). The CDR3 runs to 14 residues. The CDR3 DNA follows: TGCAGTGCTCCGAGGACTGTTCCCTACAATGAGCAGTTCTTC. Protein product: CSAPRTVPYNEQFF.

In its sample, this clonotype was seen a few times. J is TRBJ2-2 and V is TRBV20-1, with TRBD2 identical over 16 bases. There are 17 residues in the CDR3. Losses at the gene ends were 4 bases for V and 6 bases for J; bases not matched to a gene: 8. Germline V gene lookup returns CDR1 DFQATT and CDR2 SNEGSKA (reference sequence). CDR3 region: CSAMPGLAGGLAGELFF. The DNA of the CDR3 is TGCAGTGCTATGCCGGGACTAGCGGGAGGGTTGGCCGGGGAGCTGTTTTTT.

This chain joins TRBV19 and TRBJ1-5; TRBD1 is a possible D gene (6 bases). In germline, CDR1 is LNHDA, CDR2 SQIVND (reference sequence). CDR3 length: 15 residues. Deletions cut 5 bases from V and 7 bases from J, with 18 bases between. DNA for the CDR3: TGTGCCAGTAGTCCGTCGACAGGTGGGGTACAGCCCCAGCATTTT. It encodes CASSPSTGGVQPQHF.

This clonotype was recorded many times. V is TRBV11-1 and J is TRBJ2-5, with a possible D match to TRBD2 (6 bases). This CDR3 has 15 amino acids. V was cut by 3 bases and J by 2 bases, with 13 bases left in between. Germline lookup yields CDR1 SGHAT and CDR2 FQDESV (reference sequence). Here the CDR3 reads CASSLASAGQETQYF. CDR3 nucleotides: TGTGCCAGCAGCTTGGCTAGCGCGGGACAAGAGACCCAGTACTTC. The variable domain in full, with the rest retrieved from reference TRBV11-1 and TRBJ2-5, is EAEVAQSPRYKITEKSQAVAFWCDPISGHATLYWYRQILGQGPELLVQFQDESVVDDSQLPKDRFSAERLKGVDSTLKIQPAELGDSAMYLCASSLASAGQETQYFGPGTRLLVL.

This clonotype has a handful of counts. The chain carries TRBV15 and TRBJ2-7, with 8 bases aligning to TRBD1. The CDR3 is made up of 13 amino acids. After removal of 4 bases from V and 9 bases from J, the junction contained 8 bases not matched to a gene. The germline CDR1 and CDR2 sequences are LNHNV and YYDKDF (reference sequence). The CDR3 is CATSTDRDSRQYF. CDR3 DNA: TGTGCCACCAGCACGGACAGGGATTCGAGGCAGTACTTC.